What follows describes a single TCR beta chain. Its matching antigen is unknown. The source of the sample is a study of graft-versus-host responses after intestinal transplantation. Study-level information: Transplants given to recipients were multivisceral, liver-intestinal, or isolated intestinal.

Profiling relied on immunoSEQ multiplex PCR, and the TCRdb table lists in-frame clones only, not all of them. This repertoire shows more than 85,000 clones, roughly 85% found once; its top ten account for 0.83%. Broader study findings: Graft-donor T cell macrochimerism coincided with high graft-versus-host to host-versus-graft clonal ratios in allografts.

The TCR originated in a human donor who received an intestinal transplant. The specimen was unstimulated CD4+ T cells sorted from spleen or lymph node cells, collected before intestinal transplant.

CDR3 amino acids: CASSLGTGVGQPQHF. CDR3 sequence (DNA): TGCGCCAGCAGCTTGGGAACAGGGGTGGGTCAGCCCCAGCATTTT. The chain recombines TRBV5-1 with TRBJ1-5, with 7 bases fitting TRBD1. Germline CDR1 is SGHRS and CDR2 is YFSETQ. CDR3 length: 15 residues. Trimming at V came to 0 bases and at J to 6 bases, leaving 6 bases not matched to a gene.